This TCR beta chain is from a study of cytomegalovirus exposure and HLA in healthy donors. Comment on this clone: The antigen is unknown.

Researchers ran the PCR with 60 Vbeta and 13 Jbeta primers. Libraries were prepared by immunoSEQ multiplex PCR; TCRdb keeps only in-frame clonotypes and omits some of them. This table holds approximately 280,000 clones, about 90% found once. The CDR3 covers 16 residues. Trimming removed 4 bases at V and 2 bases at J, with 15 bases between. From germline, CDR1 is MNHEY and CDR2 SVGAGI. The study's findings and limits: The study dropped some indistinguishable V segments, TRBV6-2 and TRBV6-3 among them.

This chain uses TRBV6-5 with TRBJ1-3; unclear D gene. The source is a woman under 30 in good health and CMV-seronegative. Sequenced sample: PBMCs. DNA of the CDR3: TGTGCCAGCAGTTTAGACGGAGCCGGCGCTGGAAACACCATATATTTT. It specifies CASSLDGAGAGNTIYF.